Sequencing of this T cell receptor (beta chain) was carried out in a study of cytomegalovirus exposure and HLA in healthy donors. Notes on the study in general: When analyzed later, a missense DCLRE1C variant was found to be linked to TCR beta V- and J-gene trimming.

The CDR3 is 14 amino acids. Per the germline V gene, CDR1 is MNHEY and CDR2 is SVGAGI. Trimming shortened V by 2 bases and J by 7 bases, and 11 bases separated the two germline ends. On this clone itself: What it binds is unknown.

The PCR employed 60 Vbeta primers together with 13 Jbeta primers. Some clones are missing from TCRdb's copy, which holds only in-frame ones; the method was immunoSEQ multiplex PCR. Of about 130,000 clones listed, around three quarters are singletons. The chain is built from TRBV6-5 and TRBJ1-4; D might be TRBD1 (5 bases). The TCR sequence derives from a man in his forties in good health and CMV-seronegative. What was sequenced was PBMCs. CDR3 bases: TGTGCCAGCAGTTACGCAGGGAAGGGTGAAAAACTGTTTTTT. This encodes CASSYAGKGEKLFF.